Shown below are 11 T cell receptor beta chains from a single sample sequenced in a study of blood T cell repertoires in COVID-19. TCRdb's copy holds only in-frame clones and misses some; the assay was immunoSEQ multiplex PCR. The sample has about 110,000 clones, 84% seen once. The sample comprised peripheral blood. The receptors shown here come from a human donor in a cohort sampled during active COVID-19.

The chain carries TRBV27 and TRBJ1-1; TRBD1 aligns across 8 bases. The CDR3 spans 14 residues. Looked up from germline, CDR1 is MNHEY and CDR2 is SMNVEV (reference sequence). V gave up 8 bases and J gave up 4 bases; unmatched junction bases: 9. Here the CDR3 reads CASGDRYLPTEAFF. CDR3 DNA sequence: TGTGCCAGCGGGGACAGGTACCTTCCCACTGAAGCTTTCTTT.

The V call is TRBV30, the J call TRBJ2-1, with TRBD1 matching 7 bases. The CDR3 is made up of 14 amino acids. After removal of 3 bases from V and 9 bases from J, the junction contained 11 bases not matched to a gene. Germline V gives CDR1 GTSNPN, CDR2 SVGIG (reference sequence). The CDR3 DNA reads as TGTGCCTGGAGCCCCCGGGACAGCTTTCGTGAGCAGTTCTTC. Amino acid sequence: CAWSPRDSFREQFF.

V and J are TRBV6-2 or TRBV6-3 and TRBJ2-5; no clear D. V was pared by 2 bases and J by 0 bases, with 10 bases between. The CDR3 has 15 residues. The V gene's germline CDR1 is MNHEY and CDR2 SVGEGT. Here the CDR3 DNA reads TGTGCCAGCAGTTACACCTCGGTGTACCAAGAGACCCAGTACTTC. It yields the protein CASSYTSVYQETQYF.

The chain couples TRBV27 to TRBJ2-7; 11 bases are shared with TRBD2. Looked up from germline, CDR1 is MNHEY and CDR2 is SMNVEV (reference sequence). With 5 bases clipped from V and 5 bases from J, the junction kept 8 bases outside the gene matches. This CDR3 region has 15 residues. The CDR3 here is CASSTLAGGKHEQYF. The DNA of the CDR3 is TGTGCCAGCAGTACCCTAGCGGGAGGAAAACACGAGCAGTACTTC.

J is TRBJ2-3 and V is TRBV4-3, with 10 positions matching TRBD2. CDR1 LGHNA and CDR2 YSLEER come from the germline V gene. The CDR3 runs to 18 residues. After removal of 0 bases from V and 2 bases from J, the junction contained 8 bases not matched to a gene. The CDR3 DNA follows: TGCGCCAGCAGCCAAGAGGCTAGCGGGAGAAGGAACACAGATACGCAGTATTTT. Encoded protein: CASSQEASGRRNTDTQYF.

The CDR3 protein is CASSLIGGIEKLFF. In DNA, the CDR3 is TGTGCCAGCAGTCTAATAGGAGGGATTGAAAAACTGTTTTTT. The V and J genes are TRBV2 and TRBJ1-4; D unresolved. Per the germline V gene, CDR1 is SNHLY and CDR2 is FYNNEI. V was shortened by 5 bases and J by 7 bases, with 14 bases between the two germline ends. The length of the CDR3 is 14 residues. Based on the CDR3 plus reference TRBV2 and TRBJ1-4, the full variable domain is EPEVTQTPSHQVTQMGQEVILRCVPISNHLYFYWYRQILGQKVEFLVSFYNNEISEKSEIFDDQFSVERPDGSNFTLKIRSTKLEDSAMYFCASSLIGGIEKLFFGSGTQLSVL.

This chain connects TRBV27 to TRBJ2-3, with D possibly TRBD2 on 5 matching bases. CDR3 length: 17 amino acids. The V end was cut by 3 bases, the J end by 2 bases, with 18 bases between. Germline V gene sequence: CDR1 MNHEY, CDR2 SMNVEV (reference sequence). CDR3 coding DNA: TGTGCCAGCAGTTTTAGAGGGATACCTATATTCACAGATACGCAGTATTTT. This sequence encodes CASSFRGIPIFTDTQYF.

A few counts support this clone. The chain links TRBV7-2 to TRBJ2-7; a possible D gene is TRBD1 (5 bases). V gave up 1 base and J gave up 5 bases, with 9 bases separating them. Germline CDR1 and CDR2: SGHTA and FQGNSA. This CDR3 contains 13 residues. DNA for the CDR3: TGTGCCAGCAGCTTAGTTGGCAGGGACGAGCAGTACTTC. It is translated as CASSLVGRDEQYF.

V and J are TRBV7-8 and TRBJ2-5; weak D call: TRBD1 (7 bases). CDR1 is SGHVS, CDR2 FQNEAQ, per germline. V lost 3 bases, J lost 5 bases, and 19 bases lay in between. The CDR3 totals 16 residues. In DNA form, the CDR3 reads TGTGCCAGCAGCTTGTGGACAGGCGGGGTGGGGGAGACCCAGTACTTC. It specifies CASSLWTGGVGETQYF.

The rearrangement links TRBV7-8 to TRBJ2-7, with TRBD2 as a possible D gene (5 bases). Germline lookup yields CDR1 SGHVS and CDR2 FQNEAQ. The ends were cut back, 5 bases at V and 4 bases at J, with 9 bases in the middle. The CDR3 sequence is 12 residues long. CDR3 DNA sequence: TGTGCCAGCAGCCCCGAGCGGTACGAGCAGTACTTC. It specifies CASSPERYEQYF.

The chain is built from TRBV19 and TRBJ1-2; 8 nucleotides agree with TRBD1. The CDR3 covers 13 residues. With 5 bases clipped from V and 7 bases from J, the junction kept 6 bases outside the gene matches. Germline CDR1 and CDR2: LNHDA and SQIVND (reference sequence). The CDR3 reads CASSEIQGGGYTF. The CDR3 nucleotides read TGTGCCAGTAGTGAAATACAGGGGGGTGGCTACACCTTC.